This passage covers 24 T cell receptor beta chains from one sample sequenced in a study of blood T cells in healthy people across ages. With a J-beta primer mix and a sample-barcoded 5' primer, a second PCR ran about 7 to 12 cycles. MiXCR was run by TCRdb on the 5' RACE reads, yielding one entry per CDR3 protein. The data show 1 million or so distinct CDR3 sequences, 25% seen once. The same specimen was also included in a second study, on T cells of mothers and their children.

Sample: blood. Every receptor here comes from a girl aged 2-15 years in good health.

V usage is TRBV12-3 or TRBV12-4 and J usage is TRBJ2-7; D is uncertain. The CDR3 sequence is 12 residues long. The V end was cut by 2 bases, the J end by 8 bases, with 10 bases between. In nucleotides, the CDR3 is TGTGCCAGCAGTTTATCCGGGTTTCAGCAGTACTTC. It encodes CASSLSGFQQYF.

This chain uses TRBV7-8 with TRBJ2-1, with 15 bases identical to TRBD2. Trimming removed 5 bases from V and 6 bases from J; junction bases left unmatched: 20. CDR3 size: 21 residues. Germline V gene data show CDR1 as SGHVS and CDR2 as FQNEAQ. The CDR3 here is CASSTDRTFRTSGRGFNEQFF. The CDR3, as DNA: TGTGCCAGCAGCACGGACAGGACCTTCAGGACTAGCGGGAGGGGTTTCAATGAGCAGTTCTTC.

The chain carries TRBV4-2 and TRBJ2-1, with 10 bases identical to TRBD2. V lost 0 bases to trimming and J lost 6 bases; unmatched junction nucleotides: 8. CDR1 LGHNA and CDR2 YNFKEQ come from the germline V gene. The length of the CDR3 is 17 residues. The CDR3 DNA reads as TGTGCCAGCAGCCAAGATAATAGCGGGGGGAAATTCAATGAGCAGTTCTTC. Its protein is CASSQDNSGGKFNEQFF.

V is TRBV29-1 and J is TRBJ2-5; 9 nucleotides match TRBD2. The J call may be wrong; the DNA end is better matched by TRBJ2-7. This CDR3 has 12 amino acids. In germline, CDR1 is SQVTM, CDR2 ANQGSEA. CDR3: CSVLAGDYEQYF. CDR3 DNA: TGCAGCGTTTTAGCGGGAGACTACGAGCAGTACTTC.

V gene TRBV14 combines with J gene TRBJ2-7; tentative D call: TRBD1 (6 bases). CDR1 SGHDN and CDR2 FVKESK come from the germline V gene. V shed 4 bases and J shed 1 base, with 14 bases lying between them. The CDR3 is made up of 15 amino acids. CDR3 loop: CASSRRDIPSYEQYF. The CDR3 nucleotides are TGTGCCAGCAGCCGCCGGGACATACCTTCCTACGAGCAGTACTTC.

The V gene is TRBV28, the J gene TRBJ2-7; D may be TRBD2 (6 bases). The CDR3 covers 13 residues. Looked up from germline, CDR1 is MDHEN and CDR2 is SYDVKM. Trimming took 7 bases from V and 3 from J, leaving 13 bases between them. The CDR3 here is CASNSRAGYEQYF. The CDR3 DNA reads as TGTGCCAGCAACTCGAGAGCGGGCTACGAGCAGTACTTC.

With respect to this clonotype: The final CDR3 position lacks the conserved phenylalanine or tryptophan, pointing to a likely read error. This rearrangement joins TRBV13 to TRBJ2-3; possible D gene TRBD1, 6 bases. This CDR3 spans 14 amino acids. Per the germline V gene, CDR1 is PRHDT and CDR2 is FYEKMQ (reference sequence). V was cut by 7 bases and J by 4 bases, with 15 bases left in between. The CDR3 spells CASTLAGAADTQYS. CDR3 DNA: TGTGCCAGCACTCTAGCAGGGGCAGCAGATACGCAGTATTCT.

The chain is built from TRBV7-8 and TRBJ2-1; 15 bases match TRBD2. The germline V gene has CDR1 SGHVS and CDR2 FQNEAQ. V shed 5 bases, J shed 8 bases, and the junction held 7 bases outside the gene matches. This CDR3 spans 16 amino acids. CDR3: CASSHLGLAGGDEQFF. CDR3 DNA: TGTGCCAGCAGCCACCTGGGACTAGCGGGAGGCGATGAGCAGTTCTTC.

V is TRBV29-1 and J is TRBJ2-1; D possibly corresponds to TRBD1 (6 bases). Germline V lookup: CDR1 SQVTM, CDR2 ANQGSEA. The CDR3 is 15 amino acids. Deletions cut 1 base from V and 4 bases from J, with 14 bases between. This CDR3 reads CSVEAPRQVYNEQFF. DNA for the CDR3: TGCAGCGTTGAAGCCCCTCGACAGGTTTACAATGAGCAGTTCTTC.

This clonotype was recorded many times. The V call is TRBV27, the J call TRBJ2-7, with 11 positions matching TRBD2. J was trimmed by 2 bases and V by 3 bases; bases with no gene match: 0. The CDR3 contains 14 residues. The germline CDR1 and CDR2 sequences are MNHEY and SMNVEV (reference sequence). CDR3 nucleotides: TGTGCCAGCAGTTTTAGCGGGAGGGCCTACGAGCAGTACTTC. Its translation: CASSFSGRAYEQYF.

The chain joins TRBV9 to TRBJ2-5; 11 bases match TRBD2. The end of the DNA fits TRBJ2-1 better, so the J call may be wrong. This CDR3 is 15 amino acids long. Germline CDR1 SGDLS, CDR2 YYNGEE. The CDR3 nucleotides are TGTGCCAGCAGCGTGGGACTAGCGGATTTTAGTGAGCAGTTCTTC. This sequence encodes CASSVGLADFSEQFF.

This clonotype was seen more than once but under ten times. CDR3 in amino acids: CSARTGGLAGREQYF. The CDR3 coding sequence is TGCAGTGCTAGAACAGGTGGACTAGCGGGACGAGAGCAGTACTTC. J is TRBJ2-7 and V is TRBV20-1, with TRBD2 identical over 12 bases. The germline V gene has CDR1 DFQATT and CDR2 SNEGSKA (reference sequence). The CDR3 sequence is 15 residues long. J was trimmed by 7 bases and V by 2 bases; bases with no gene match: 9.

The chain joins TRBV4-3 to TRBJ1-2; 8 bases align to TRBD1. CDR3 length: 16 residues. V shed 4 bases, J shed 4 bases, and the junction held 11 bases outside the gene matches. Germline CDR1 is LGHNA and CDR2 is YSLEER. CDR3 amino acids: CASSPGNGQGGYGYTF. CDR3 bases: TGCGCCAGCAGCCCAGGGAACGGACAGGGAGGCTATGGCTACACCTTC.

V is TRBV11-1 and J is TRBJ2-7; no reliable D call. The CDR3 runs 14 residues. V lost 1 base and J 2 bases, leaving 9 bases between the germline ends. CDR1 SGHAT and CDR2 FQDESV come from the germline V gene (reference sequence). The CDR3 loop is CASSLVLRPYEQYF. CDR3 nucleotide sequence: TGTGCCAGCAGCTTAGTCTTGCGCCCCTACGAGCAGTACTTC.

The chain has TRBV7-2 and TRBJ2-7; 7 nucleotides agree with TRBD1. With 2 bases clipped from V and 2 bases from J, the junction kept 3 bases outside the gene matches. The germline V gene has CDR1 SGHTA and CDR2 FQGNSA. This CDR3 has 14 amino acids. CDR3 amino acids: CASSLLTGTYEQYF. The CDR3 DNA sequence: TGTGCCAGCAGCTTACTGACAGGGACCTACGAGCAGTACTTC.

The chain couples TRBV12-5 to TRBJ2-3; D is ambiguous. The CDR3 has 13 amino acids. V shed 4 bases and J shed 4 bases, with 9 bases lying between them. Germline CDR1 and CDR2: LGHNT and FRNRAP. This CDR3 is CASGWERADTQYF. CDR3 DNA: TGTGCTAGTGGTTGGGAACGGGCAGATACGCAGTATTTT.

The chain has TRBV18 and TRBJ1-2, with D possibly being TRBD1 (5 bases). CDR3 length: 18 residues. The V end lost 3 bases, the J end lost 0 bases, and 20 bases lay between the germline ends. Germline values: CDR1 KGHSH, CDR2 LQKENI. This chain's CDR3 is CASSPGVARAPANYGYTF. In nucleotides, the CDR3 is TGTGCCAGCTCACCGGGGGTGGCAAGGGCCCCTGCTAACTATGGCTACACCTTC.

This CDR3 reads CASSLGSATGTEETQYF. Here the CDR3 DNA reads TGTGCCAGCAGCTTGGGGTCGGCTACCGGGACAGAAGAGACCCAGTACTTC. The chain joins TRBV12-3 or TRBV12-4 to TRBJ2-5, with 7 bases identical to TRBD1. The ends lost 6 bases at V and 3 bases at J; junction bases unmatched: 16. CDR3 length equals 17 residues.

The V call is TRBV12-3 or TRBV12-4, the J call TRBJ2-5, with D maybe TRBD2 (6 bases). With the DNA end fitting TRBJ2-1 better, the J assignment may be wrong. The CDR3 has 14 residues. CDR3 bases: TGTGCCAGCAGTCCTACTCTACTAGCACATGAGCAGTTCTTC. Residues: CASSPTLLAHEQFF.

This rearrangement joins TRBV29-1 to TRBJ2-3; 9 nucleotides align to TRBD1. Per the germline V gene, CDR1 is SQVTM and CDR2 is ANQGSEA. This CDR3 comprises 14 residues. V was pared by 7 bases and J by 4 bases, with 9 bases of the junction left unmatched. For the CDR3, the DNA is TGCAGCGCCCTGAGGGACAGGGACGCAGATACGCAGTATTTT. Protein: CSALRDRDADTQYF.

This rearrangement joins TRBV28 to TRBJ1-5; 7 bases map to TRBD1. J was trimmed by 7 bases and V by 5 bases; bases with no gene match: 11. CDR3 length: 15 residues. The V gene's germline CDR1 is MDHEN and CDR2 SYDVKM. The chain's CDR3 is CASSPQGQTRQPQHF. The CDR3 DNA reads TGTGCCAGCAGTCCCCAGGGACAGACGAGGCAGCCCCAGCATTTT.

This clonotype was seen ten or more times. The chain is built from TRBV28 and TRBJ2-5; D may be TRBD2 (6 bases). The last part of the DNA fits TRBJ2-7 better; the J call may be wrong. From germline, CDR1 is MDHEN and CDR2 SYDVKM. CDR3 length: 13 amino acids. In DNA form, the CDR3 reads TGTGCCAGCAGTTTGACGCCCGGGGGCGAGCAGTACTTC. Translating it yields CASSLTPGGEQYF.

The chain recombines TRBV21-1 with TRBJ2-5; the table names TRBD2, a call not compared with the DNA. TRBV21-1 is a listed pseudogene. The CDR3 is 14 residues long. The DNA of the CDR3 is TGTGCCAGCAGCAAAGTGGGAGGAGGCGAGACCCAGTACTTC. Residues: CASSKVGGGETQYF.

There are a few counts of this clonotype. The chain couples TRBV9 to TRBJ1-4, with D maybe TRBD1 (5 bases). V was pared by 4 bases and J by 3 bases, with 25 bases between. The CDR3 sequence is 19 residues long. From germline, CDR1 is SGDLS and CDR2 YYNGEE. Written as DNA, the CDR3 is TGTGCCAGCAGCCACCCCAGGGTGAAGGAAGGTGCGGCTAATGAAAAACTGTTTTTT. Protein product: CASSHPRVKEGAANEKLFF.